What follows are 16 T cell receptor beta chains derived from one specimen sequenced in a study of blood T cell repertoires in COVID-19. Profiled with immunoSEQ multiplex PCR; TCRdb holds only in-frame clones, not every one. The sample carries tens of thousands of clones, around 89% recorded once. The sequenced material came from PBMCs or T cells enriched from blood (not recorded which). The receptor source for this set is a woman between 45 and 65 years old with acute COVID-19.

The CDR3 DNA is TGTGCCTGGAGTTCACAGGGGAACACTGAAGCTTTCTTT. This sequence encodes CAWSSQGNTEAFF. V usage is TRBV30 and J usage is TRBJ1-1; D is possibly TRBD1 (6 bases). V was clipped by 2 bases and J by 1 base, with 8 bases between them. CDR1 GTSNPN and CDR2 SVGIG come from the germline V gene (reference sequence). The CDR3 runs 13 residues.

Here the CDR3 reads CASSIERQGTNGNTIYF. DNA of the CDR3: TGTGCCAGTAGTATAGAGAGACAGGGGACGAATGGAAACACCATATATTTT. This chain joins TRBV19 and TRBJ1-3; 8 nucleotides line up with TRBD1. Germline CDR1 LNHDA, CDR2 SQIVND (reference sequence). J gave up 3 bases and V 0 bases, and 7 bases lay outside the gene matches. The CDR3 contains 17 residues. The full variable domain, with the rest looked up from reference TRBV19 and TRBJ1-3, is DGGITQSPKYLFRKEGQNVTLSCEQNLNHDAMYWYRQDPGQGLRLIYYSQIVNDFQKGDIAEGYSVSREKKESFPLTVTSAQKNPTAFYLCASSIERQGTNGNTIYFGEGSWLTVV.

The chain couples TRBV6-6 to TRBJ2-2; D uncertain. The CDR3 extends over 14 amino acids. Germline assignment: CDR1 MNHNY and CDR2 SVGAGI (reference sequence). Trimming removed 2 bases from V and 3 bases from J, with 7 bases in between. The CDR3 is CASSYQDYTGELFF. The CDR3, as DNA: TGTGCCAGCAGTTACCAAGACTACACCGGGGAGCTGTTTTTT.

J is TRBJ1-5 and V is TRBV6-5; D might be TRBD1 (5 bases). In germline, CDR1 is MNHEY, CDR2 SVGAGI. Trimming took 8 bases from V and 2 from J, leaving 16 bases between them. This CDR3 has 15 amino acids. The CDR3 is CASSWAGLGNQPQHF. The CDR3 coding sequence is TGTGCCAGCTCCTGGGCAGGGCTCGGCAATCAGCCCCAGCATTTT.

V usage is TRBV6-5 and J usage is TRBJ1-1, with D possibly matching TRBD1 (6 bases). The V and J ends lost 10 bases and 1 base respectively, with 13 bases between them. CDR3 length: 13 residues. Germline V gene sequence: CDR1 MNHEY, CDR2 SVGAGI. The CDR3 sequence is CATIDRRNTEAFF. CDR3 in DNA: TGTGCCACCATAGACAGGAGGAACACTGAAGCTTTCTTT.

The gene calls are TRBV5-1 and TRBJ1-1, with D possibly matching TRBD1 (6 bases). CDR1 SGHRS and CDR2 YFSETQ come from the germline V gene. CDR3 size: 15 residues. Trimming stripped 3 bases from V and 1 base from J, with 13 bases between. CDR3: CASSWGVGANTEAFF. CDR3 nucleotides: TGCGCCAGCAGCTGGGGCGTGGGGGCGAACACTGAAGCTTTCTTT. The variable domain in full, with the rest retrieved from reference TRBV5-1 and TRBJ1-1, is KAGVTQTPRYLIKTRGQQVTLSCSPISGHRSVSWYQQTPGQGLQFLFEYFSETQRNKGNFPGRFSGRQFSNSRSEMNVSTLELGDSALYLCASSWGVGANTEAFFGQGTRLTVV.

This chain connects TRBV3-1 (or the pseudogene TRBV3-2) to TRBJ2-5; 8 bases fit TRBD1. J lost 9 bases, V lost 2 bases, and 2 bases had no gene match. Germline CDR1 reads LGHDT; CDR2 reads YNNKEL (reference sequence). CDR3 length: 12 residues. This CDR3 is CASSQNRGAQYF. The CDR3 DNA follows: TGTGCCAGCAGCCAAAACAGGGGGGCCCAGTACTTC.

The CDR3 region is CASTHPNSGANVLTF. The CDR3 nucleotides read TGTGCCAGCACCCACCCGAACAGTGGGGCCAACGTCCTGACTTTC. The J gene is TRBJ2-6, the V gene TRBV5-5; D call uncertain. Germline V gene data show CDR1 as SGHKS and CDR2 as YYEKEE (reference sequence). The CDR3 spans 15 residues. V lost 6 bases to trimming and J lost 3 bases, with 13 bases between them.

The chain joins TRBV4-2 to TRBJ2-7; the D gene is possibly TRBD2 (5 bases). This CDR3 region has 13 residues. Trimming shortened V by 2 bases and J by 4 bases, and 9 bases separated the two germline ends. Looked up from germline, CDR1 is LGHNA and CDR2 is YNFKEQ. CDR3 protein: CASSQWTGYEQYF. DNA of the CDR3: TGTGCCAGCAGCCAATGGACGGGGTACGAGCAGTACTTC.

The CDR3 protein is CASSEGRQYNSPLHF. The CDR3 DNA sequence: TGTGCCAGCAGTGAAGGTCGCCAGTATAATTCACCCCTCCACTTT. The rearrangement joins TRBV25-1 to TRBJ1-6; D unclear. From germline, CDR1 is MGHDK and CDR2 SYGVNS. The CDR3 covers 15 residues. The germline V and J ends were trimmed by 2 bases and 4 bases, with 9 bases remaining between them.

V usage is TRBV2 and J usage is TRBJ2-7; TRBD2 is a possible D gene (6 bases). Germline lookup yields CDR1 SNHLY and CDR2 FYNNEI. CDR3 length: 15 amino acids. Trimming stripped 5 bases from V and 2 bases from J, with 16 bases between. The CDR3 is CASSLERVRTYEQYF. In nucleotides, the CDR3 is TGTGCCAGCAGTTTAGAGCGGGTGCGGACCTACGAGCAGTACTTC.

V usage is TRBV7-2 and J usage is TRBJ2-1; the match to TRBD2 covers 13 bases. The CDR3 is made up of 14 amino acids. From germline, CDR1 is SGHTA and CDR2 FQGNSA. V lost 4 bases, J lost 15 bases, and 9 bases stayed unmatched. The CDR3 reads CASSSGTSGKFLFF. The CDR3 DNA is TGTGCCAGCAGCTCAGGGACTAGCGGGAAATTTTTGTTCTTC.

The chain recombines TRBV24-1 with TRBJ2-3, with TRBD2 matching over 10 bases. The J segment lost 1 base and the V segment lost 9 bases, leaving 0 bases of the junction unmatched. Germline V gene sequence: CDR1 KGHDR, CDR2 SFDVKD. CDR3 length equals 13 residues. CDR3 sequence reads: CATGTSGTDTQYF. Here the CDR3 DNA reads TGTGCCACCGGGACTAGCGGCACAGATACGCAGTATTTT.

The V and J genes are TRBV5-4 and TRBJ2-3; 15 bases are a match to TRBD2. CDR1 and CDR2 (germline): SGHNT, YYREEE (reference sequence). After removal of 2 bases from V and 6 bases from J, the junction contained 10 bases not matched to a gene. CDR3 length equals 18 residues. CDR3 DNA: TGTGCCAGCAGCTTCAGGACTAGCGGGAGGGTCCTTCGGGATACGCAGTATTTT. Protein: CASSFRTSGRVLRDTQYF.

The CDR3 DNA reads TGTGCCAGCAGCGGACCGGGACAGAGAGATAACTATGGCTACACCTTC. Translating it yields CASSGPGQRDNYGYTF. The chain links TRBV9 to TRBJ1-2; TRBD1 matches 7 bases. CDR1 is SGDLS, CDR2 YYNGEE, per germline. The trim removed 3 bases at V and 1 base at J, leaving 9 bases unmatched. CDR3 length equals 16 residues. Filled out from reference TRBV9 and TRBJ1-2, the complete variable domain reads DSGVTQTPKHLITATGQRVTLRCSPRSGDLSVYWYQQSLDQGLQFLIQYYNGEERAKGNILERFSAQQFPDLHSELNLSSLELGDSALYFCASSGPGQRDNYGYTFGSGTRLTVV.

The chain recombines TRBV7-9 with TRBJ1-2, with 9 nucleotides matching TRBD1. V dropped 4 bases and J dropped 5; count of bases not matched to a gene: 5. The CDR3 runs 14 residues. CDR1 and CDR2 from the germline V gene are SEHNR and FQNEAQ (reference sequence). Here the CDR3 reads CASSSDRGVYGYTF. Written as DNA, the CDR3 is TGTGCCAGCAGCTCGGACAGGGGAGTATATGGCTACACCTTC.